One sample yielded the 15 T cell receptor beta chains listed below, sequenced in a study of graft-versus-host responses after intestinal transplantation. Which antigens these TCRs recognize remains unknown. Some clones are missing from TCRdb's copy, which holds only in-frame ones; the method was immunoSEQ multiplex PCR. This table holds roughly 81,000 clones, approximately 78% found once. The sequencing here drew on unstimulated CD4+ T cells sorted from spleen or lymph node cells, taken before intestinal transplant. The receptors shown here come from a human donor who received an intestinal transplant.

V is TRBV11-3 and J is TRBJ2-5; D uncertain. The CDR3 runs 13 residues. CDR1 SGHNT and CDR2 YENEEA come from the germline V gene. Trimming took 1 base from V and 5 from J, leaving 8 bases between them. The CDR3 sequence is CASSLGSRETQYF. In DNA form, the CDR3 reads TGTGCCAGCAGCTTAGGGTCTAGGGAGACCCAGTACTTC.

This clone has only a few counts. J is TRBJ1-6 and V is TRBV5-6; 7 nucleotides agree with TRBD1. The CDR3 covers 15 residues. The junction had 6 bases not matched to a gene; V was cut back by 4 bases and J by 5 bases. Germline V gene data show CDR1 as SGHDT and CDR2 as YYEEEE. CDR3 protein: CASSPKDRHNSPLHF. Written as DNA, the CDR3 is TGTGCCAGCAGCCCGAAGGACAGGCATAATTCACCCCTCCACTTT.

This chain joins TRBV4-2 and TRBJ2-2, with 8 bases matching TRBD2. The CDR3 covers 16 residues. The V gene end was trimmed by 11 bases and the J gene end by 5 bases; junction bases not matched to a gene: 16. Germline CDR1 LGHNA, CDR2 YNFKEQ. The CDR3: CAAAKDNSGTTGELFF. The DNA for the CDR3 is TGTGCCGCAGCCAAGGATAATAGCGGGACAACCGGGGAGCTGTTTTTT.

V gene TRBV18 combines with J gene TRBJ2-3, with 11 bases lining up with TRBD2. CDR1 is KGHSH, CDR2 LQKENI, per germline. The CDR3 has 16 residues. The junction had 2 bases not matched to a gene; V was cut back by 1 base and J by 2 bases. CDR3: CASSPRTSGFTDTQYF. The CDR3, as DNA: TGTGCCAGCTCACCACGGACTAGCGGGTTCACAGATACGCAGTATTTT.

This clone was found a few times. This chain connects TRBV29-1 to TRBJ1-1; 10 bases are shared with TRBD1. CDR3 length equals 12 residues. Germline V CDR1 and CDR2: SQVTM, ANQGSEA. V lost 4 bases, J lost 6 bases, and 2 bases stayed unmatched. CDR3: CSVGQGASEAFF. The DNA of the CDR3 is TGCAGCGTTGGACAGGGGGCATCTGAAGCTTTCTTT.

V gene TRBV21-1 combines with J gene TRBJ1-2; the table assigns TRBD1, which was not confirmed against the DNA. TRBV21-1 is given as a pseudogene. This CDR3 is built from 16 residues. CDR3 in amino acids: CASSKPGQLWGYGYTF. The CDR3 region has the DNA TGTGCCAGCAGCAAACCCGGACAGCTCTGGGGCTATGGCTACACCTTC.

V and J are TRBV28 and TRBJ2-5, with 8 positions matching TRBD2. CDR1 and CDR2 from the germline V gene are MDHEN and SYDVKM. The CDR3 contains 14 residues. Trimming removed 3 bases from V and 4 bases from J; junction bases left unmatched: 4. The CDR3 loop is CASSLAGGLETQYF. The DNA for the CDR3 is TGTGCCAGCAGTTTGGCGGGGGGTCTAGAGACCCAGTACTTC.

This chain uses TRBV27 with TRBJ2-2, with D maybe TRBD1 (5 bases). Trimming cost V 4 bases and J 9 bases, with 12 bases left between them. CDR1 and CDR2 (germline): MNHEY, SMNVEV (reference sequence). There are 13 residues in the CDR3. In DNA form, the CDR3 reads TGTGCCAGCAGTTCCACAGGTCCCCGGGAGCTGTTTTTT. Translation gives CASSSTGPRELFF.

The J gene is TRBJ2-5, the V gene TRBV5-1; no clear D. The V gene's germline CDR1 is SGHRS and CDR2 YFSETQ. The CDR3 is made up of 14 amino acids. V lost 3 bases and J lost 5, with 14 bases in between. CDR3 residues: CASSSDPFGETQYF. The CDR3, as DNA: TGCGCCAGCAGCTCGGATCCCTTCGGGGAGACCCAGTACTTC. Based on the CDR3 plus reference TRBV5-1 and TRBJ2-5, the full variable domain is KAGVTQTPRYLIKTRGQQVTLSCSPISGHRSVSWYQQTPGQGLQFLFEYFSETQRNKGNFPGRFSGRQFSNSRSEMNVSTLELGDSALYLCASSSDPFGETQYFGPGTRLLVL.

The rearrangement uses TRBV28 and TRBJ1-5, with 7 bases lining up with TRBD1. CDR1 is MDHEN and CDR2 is SYDVKM in the germline V gene. The CDR3 length is 16 residues. With V trimmed by 2 bases and J by 7 bases, 11 bases remained unmatched. CDR3 nucleotide sequence: TGTGCCAGCAGTTTACCCCACAGGGGCCGTTGGCAGCCCCAGCATTTT. It specifies CASSLPHRGRWQPQHF. Together with reference TRBV28 and TRBJ1-5, the CDR3 gives the full variable domain: DVKVTQSSRYLVKRTGEKVFLECVQDMDHENMFWYRQDPGLGLRLIYFSYDVKMKEKGDIPEGYSVSREKKERFSLILESASTNQTSMYLCASSLPHRGRWQPQHFGDGTRLSIL.

The chain has TRBV5-4 and TRBJ2-5; TRBD2 aligns across 14 bases. Trimming removed 4 bases from V and 0 bases from J; junction bases left unmatched: 11. The CDR3 totals 19 residues. Per germline, CDR1 SGHNT and CDR2 YYREEE (reference sequence). CDR3 DNA sequence: TGTGCCAGCAGCGGCGGGACTAGCGGGGGCCAATTGTACCAAGAGACCCAGTACTTC. Translation: CASSGGTSGGQLYQETQYF.

The V call is TRBV5-1, the J call TRBJ1-1; D remains unclear. The CDR3 sequence is 14 residues long. Germline loops: CDR1 SGHRS, CDR2 YFSETQ. Trimming left V 0 bases short and J 3 bases short, with 9 bases between. CDR3 sequence (DNA): TGCGCCAGCAGCTTGGAGGCAGCGGACACTGAAGCTTTCTTT. Amino acid sequence: CASSLEAADTEAFF.

The gene calls are TRBV29-1 and TRBJ2-5; 8 positions agree with TRBD1. Germline V gene lookup returns CDR1 SQVTM and CDR2 ANQGSEA. The CDR3 runs to 11 residues. The J segment lost 4 bases and the V segment lost 8 bases, leaving 3 bases of the junction unmatched. The CDR3 nucleotides are TGCAGCTCAGGACAGGGAGAGACCCAGTACTTC. It codes for CSSGQGETQYF.

The CDR3 coding sequence is TGTGCCAGCAGGGCCGGGACTAGCGGGAGGGATACGCAGTATTTT. It translates to CASRAGTSGRDTQYF. The chain joins TRBV5-4 to TRBJ2-3; the match to TRBD2 covers 15 bases. J lost 6 bases, V lost 5 bases, and 4 bases had no gene match. The CDR3 extends over 15 amino acids. CDR1 and CDR2 from the germline V gene are SGHNT and YYREEE (reference sequence). Drawing the rest from reference TRBV5-4 and TRBJ2-3, the complete variable domain is ETGVTQSPTHLIKTRGQQVTLRCSSQSGHNTVSWYQQALGQGPQFIFQYYREEENGRGNFPPRFSGLQFPNYSSELNVNALELDDSALYLCASRAGTSGRDTQYFGPGTRLTVL.

The V call is TRBV27, the J call TRBJ2-7; 13 positions agree with TRBD2. CDR3 length: 15 amino acids. Germline values: CDR1 MNHEY, CDR2 SMNVEV (reference sequence). The V and J ends lost 8 bases and 0 bases, in that order; junction bases with no gene match: 4. CDR3 sequence (DNA): TGTGCCAGCGCAAGACTAGCGGGAGGCTCCTACGAGCAGTACTTC. It translates to CASARLAGGSYEQYF.